This T cell receptor beta chain comes out of a study of T-cell reconstitution after alpha-beta-depleted transplantation in children. Broader study findings: Surviving recipient T cells and thymic progenitors produced the high day-60 TCRbeta diversity seen in some patients. Several hundred graft clones that had expanded were reportedly the source of alpha-beta T cells about two months after transplant. T-cell numbers and diversity, one year after transplant, stemmed largely from T cells that were newly produced.

Researchers prepared the TCRbeta library using unique molecular identifiers, the study reports. TCRdb reprocessed the PCR reads via MiXCR and lists one record per CDR3 protein. This table holds about 580,000 distinct CDR3 sequences, about 21% found once. For this clonotype: Its antigen is undetermined.

Germline CDR1 reads SEHNR; CDR2 reads FQNEAQ (reference sequence). Between the trimmed V and J ends, which lost 3 bases and 5 bases, there was a span of 8 bases. The CDR3 has 12 residues. The sequences come from PBMCs, mostly from graft donor cells, collected 360 days after TCRalphabeta/CD19-depleted stem cell transplant. This chain uses TRBV7-9 with TRBJ2-7; D might be TRBD1 or TRBD2, each matching 5 bases. The TCR sequence derives from a boy less than two years old who had a stem cell transplant for acute myeloid leukemia, so the T cells may come from the graft donor. The CDR3 reads CASSFRENEQYF. DNA for the CDR3: TGTGCCAGCAGCTTCAGGGAGAACGAGCAGTACTTC. The full variable domain, its missing parts supplied by reference TRBV7-9 and TRBJ2-7, is DTGVSQNPRHKITKRGQNVTFRCDPISEHNRLYWYRQTLGQGPEFLTYFQNEAQLEKSRLLSDRFSAERPKGSFSTLEIQRTEQGDSAMYLCASSFRENEQYFGPGTRLTVT.